This T cell receptor beta chain was documented in a study of molecular identifiers for immune sequencing clone quantification. TCRdb redid the calling of the PCR reads with MiXCR, one entry per CDR3 protein. The table lists just under 650,000 distinct CDR3 sequences, about 20% of them singletons. Notes on the study in general: Molecules of identical TCR sharing a barcode could underestimate highly expanded clone sizes. The study reportedly detected spiked Jurkat TCR RNA from one cell among about 1.1 million naive cells.

With 10%, 30% or 50% of RNA, about 20,000 to 1,100,000 naive CD8 T cells were sequenced. Researchers sorted naive CD8 T cells as cells that were CD8+CD4-CCR7+CD45RA+. In this sample, this clonotype turned up many times. Its antigen is unknown. The CDR3 is made up of 13 amino acids. Germline CDR1 and CDR2: SEHNR and FQNEAQ (reference sequence). V lost 8 bases to trimming and J lost 7 bases, with 17 bases between them. The receptor was isolated from a human donor in good health. Some libraries in this study had Jurkat cell RNA spiked in. Material for sequencing was naive CD8+ T cells from blood, with Jurkat cell RNA spiked in. Subset of the sample: FACS-sorted CD8+CD4-CCR7+CD45RA+ naive T cells. The J gene is TRBJ2-5, the V gene TRBV7-9; D might be TRBD2 (6 bases). The CDR3 region is CASGSLLGGTQYF. The CDR3 coding sequence is TGTGCCAGCGGCTCCCTACTGGGGGGGACCCAGTACTTC.